The TCR beta chain described here comes from a study of T cell responses to AZD1222 COVID-19 vaccine. Study-level points and caveats: Vaccine-related CD4 TCRs covered spike, predominating at 160-218 and 743-854. When two AZD1222 doses had been given, Spike-specific TCR breadth and depth rose.

Concerning this clone: What it binds is unknown.

The CDR3 extends over 15 amino acids. Germline V gene data show CDR1 as MDHEN and CDR2 as SYDVKM. The ends lost 5 bases at V and 0 bases at J; junction bases unmatched: 5. Repertoires were generated with immunoSEQ multiplex PCR, while TCRdb's copy carries only in-frame clones and drops some. The sample yields roughly 120,000 clones, around 90% seen once. The TCR comes from an adult who received the AZD1222 COVID-19 vaccine. The chain links TRBV28 to TRBJ2-5; TRBD1 agrees at 8 bases. The sample was peripheral blood, taken 28 days after the second AZD1222 dose. CDR3 in DNA: TGTGCCAGCAGTAGTAAGACAGGGGACCAAGAGACCCAGTACTTC. This gives the protein CASSSKTGDQETQYF.